Sequencing of this TCR beta chain was carried out in a study of T cell responses to AZD1222 COVID-19 vaccine. Overall study results and limits: Just a handful of people given AZD1222 tested seropositive at baseline. Vaccine-associated CD4 TCRs ranged over spike, dominating at 160-218 and 743-854. Within unmutated variant regions lay the reported targets of nearly half of spike-specific TCRs. White British ancestry dominated among donors, who included more females, and clonal diversity was possibly underestimated.

The data were produced by immunoSEQ multiplex PCR, yet TCRdb's version contains in-frame clones alone and is incomplete. The table records fewer than 300,000 clones, 90% to 95% of them present only once. The germline CDR1 and CDR2 sequences are MDHEN and SYDVKM. The CDR3 is 17 amino acids. With 2 bases removed from V and 0 bases from J, the gap between germline ends came to 16 bases. Worth noting for this clone: The antigen is not known.

Here the sequenced sample was peripheral blood, taken on day 0 of AZD1222 vaccination. The sequence came from an adult in good health. V usage is TRBV28 and J usage is TRBJ1-2; tentative D call: TRBD1 (6 bases). For the CDR3, the DNA is TGTGCCAGCAGTTTAAACTACCCGGCAGGGGCTAACTATGGCTACACCTTC. Its translation is CASSLNYPAGANYGYTF.